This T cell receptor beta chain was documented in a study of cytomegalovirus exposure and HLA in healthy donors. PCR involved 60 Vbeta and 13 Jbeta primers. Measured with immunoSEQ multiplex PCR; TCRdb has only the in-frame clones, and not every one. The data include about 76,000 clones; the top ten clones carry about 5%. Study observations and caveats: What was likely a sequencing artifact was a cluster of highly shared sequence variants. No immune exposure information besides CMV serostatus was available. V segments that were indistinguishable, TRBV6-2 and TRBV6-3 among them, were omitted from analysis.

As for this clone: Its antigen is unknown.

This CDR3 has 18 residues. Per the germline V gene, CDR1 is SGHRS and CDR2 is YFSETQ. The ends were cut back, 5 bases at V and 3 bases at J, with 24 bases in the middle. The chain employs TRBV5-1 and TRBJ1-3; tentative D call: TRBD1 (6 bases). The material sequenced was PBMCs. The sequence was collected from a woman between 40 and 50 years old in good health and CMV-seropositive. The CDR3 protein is CASRNKAKPGTYGNTIYF. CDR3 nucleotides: TGCGCCAGCAGAAATAAAGCGAAGCCGGGGACATATGGAAACACCATATATTTT.